This T cell receptor (beta chain) was recovered during a study of shared clonotypes between healthy human individuals. At the level of the study: With ages of 18 to 49, the donors were a couple of women and a few men.

The CDR3 is 16 residues long. V trimming: 5 bases; J trimming: 0 bases; junction bases outside the gene matches: 5. In germline, CDR1 is SGHRS, CDR2 YFSETQ. This clone occurred a few times. Its specificity is not known. The donor population consisted of healthy HIV-negative adults with no recent acute infections or vaccinations. Under the authors' procedure: Sequence data from immunoSEQ were junction-only and lacked quality scores; consequently, filtering differed. The table came from immunoSEQ multiplex PCR; TCRdb's copy has only in-frame clones and leaves some out. The V and J calls and clone size come from that table; D and trimming were worked out from the DNA. The sample shows some 2,400,000 clones, approximately 94% of them seen only once. Study-level points and caveats: Blood was the only sampled material, and tissue repertoires likely differ.

The chain has TRBV5-1 and TRBJ2-5, with 12 bases aligning to TRBD2. Specimen: naive CD4+ T cells sorted from blood. Subset reported: CD45RA+ positively selected. This sequence was found in a man in his late teens or twenties in good health. CDR3 nucleotides: TGCGCCAGCAGGGTCACTAGCGGGAGGAACCAAGAGACCCAGTACTTC. Its translation: CASRVTSGRNQETQYF.